This T cell receptor beta chain was documented in a study of response to subunit inactivated influenza vaccine. Study observations and caveats: The authors suggested that few new T cells are recruited per seasonal influenza vaccination.

TCRdb called the RT-PCR reads again in MiXCR, with one record for every CDR3 protein. The sample has approximately 570,000 distinct CDR3 sequences, roughly 8.2% seen once; the top ten hold approximately 12%. The germline CDR1 and CDR2 sequences are SGHTA and FQGNSA. V shed 2 bases and J 4 bases; nucleotides not matched to a gene: 4. The CDR3 sequence is 14 residues long. A remark on this clonotype: What it binds is unknown.

Sequenced material: PBMCs from blood, taken around 25 months after vaccination. The J gene is TRBJ1-1, the V gene TRBV7-2; 7 bases are a match to TRBD1. This receptor was identified in a man aged 50-75 years who received an inactivated influenza vaccine. CDR3 residues: CASSLQGGTTEAFF. CDR3 sequence (DNA): TGTGCCAGCAGCTTACAGGGGGGGACCACTGAAGCTTTCTTT.